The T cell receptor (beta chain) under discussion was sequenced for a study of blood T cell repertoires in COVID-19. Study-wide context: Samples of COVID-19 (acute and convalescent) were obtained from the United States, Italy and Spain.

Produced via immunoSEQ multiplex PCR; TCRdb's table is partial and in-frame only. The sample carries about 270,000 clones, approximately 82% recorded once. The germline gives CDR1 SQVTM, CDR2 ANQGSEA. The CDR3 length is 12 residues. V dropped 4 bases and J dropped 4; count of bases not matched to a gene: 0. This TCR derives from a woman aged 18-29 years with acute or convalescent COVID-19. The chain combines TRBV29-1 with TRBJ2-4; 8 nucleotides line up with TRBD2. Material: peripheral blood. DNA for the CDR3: TGCAGCGTTGGACTAGCGAAAAACATTCAGTACTTC. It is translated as CSVGLAKNIQYF.